What follows are 32 T cell receptor beta chains derived from one specimen sequenced in a study of metastatic and nonmetastatic thyroid tumors. From the PCR reads, TCRdb re-called clones with MiXCR. Here the sample spans 9,500 to 15,000 clones, approximately 21% being singletons. Thyroid surgery had not been preceded by any treatment in any patient. The sequenced sample consisted of adjacent normal tissue. All receptors come from a female donor with papillary thyroid cancer or a benign thyroid nodule (not recorded which). Some clones in this sample may be carry-over from other donors' samples.

The table lists this clone with many counts. This chain uses TRBV25-1 with TRBJ2-1; D gene uncertain. Germline CDR1 MGHDK, CDR2 SYGVNS. V lost 0 bases and J lost 3, with 6 bases in between. This CDR3 comprises 14 residues. CDR3 amino acids: CASSEYMGYNEQFF. CDR3 nucleotides: TGTGCCAGCAGTGAATATATGGGCTACAATGAGCAGTTCTTC.

The chain has TRBV7-2 and TRBJ2-1; TRBD1 matches at 7 bases. Germline CDR1 and CDR2: SGHTA and FQGNSA. This CDR3 spans 15 amino acids. Trimming cost V 1 base and J 3 bases; bases outside gene matches: 3. CDR3 sequence reads: CASSLEGALYNEQFF. CDR3 nucleotides: TGTGCCAGCAGCTTAGAGGGGGCCCTCTACAATGAGCAGTTCTTC.

This clone occurred a few times. The chain has TRBV11-2 and TRBJ1-5; D ambiguous. This CDR3 is 15 amino acids long. V was cut by 2 bases and J by 0 bases, with 8 bases left in between. Germline CDR1 SGHAT, CDR2 FQNNGV. The CDR3 reads CASSLTGDSNQPQHF. Here the CDR3 DNA reads TGTGCCAGCAGCTTAACGGGTGATAGCAATCAGCCCCAGCATTTT.

This clone was seen only a few times. The rearrangement links TRBV5-1 to TRBJ2-7; perhaps TRBD1 as D (7 bases). Germline V gene sequence: CDR1 SGHRS, CDR2 YFSETQ. The germline V and J ends were trimmed by 0 bases and 5 bases, with 12 bases remaining between them. The CDR3 is 14 residues long. This CDR3 reads CASSLVSRGDEQYF. CDR3 in DNA: TGCGCCAGCAGCTTGGTGAGCAGGGGGGACGAGCAGTACTTC.

This chain links TRBV7-3 with TRBJ2-1; 10 nucleotides agree with TRBD2. This CDR3 comprises 15 residues. Germline CDR1 is SGHTA and CDR2 is FQGTGA. After removal of 2 bases from V and 7 bases from J, the junction contained 5 bases not matched to a gene. CDR3: CASSLLAGDGNEQFF. For the CDR3, the DNA is TGTGCCAGCAGCTTACTAGCGGGAGATGGAAATGAGCAGTTCTTC.

This clone has at least ten counts. The same CDR3 arises from other DNA sequences in this sample as well. The chain is built from TRBV4-3 and TRBJ2-1; tentatively, D is TRBD2 (6 bases). Germline assignment: CDR1 LGHNA and CDR2 YSLEER. The CDR3 is 15 residues long. Trimming pared 7 bases from V and 10 bases from J, leaving 23 bases between. The CDR3 is CASNIRGGVGDEQFF. The CDR3 coding sequence is TGCGCCAGCAATATTAGAGGCGGGGTCGGGGACGAGCAGTTCTTC.

This clone was detected ten times or more. This chain joins TRBV25-1 and TRBJ1-6; D is undetermined. The V gene lost 1 base and the J gene lost 6 bases, with 7 bases spanning the gap. Germline V gene lookup returns CDR1 MGHDK and CDR2 SYGVNS. The CDR3 consists of 14 residues. The CDR3 sequence is CASSEFVSNSPLHF. Here the CDR3 DNA reads TGTGCCAGCAGTGAATTCGTCAGTAATTCACCCCTCCACTTT. The complete variable domain, with remaining parts taken from reference TRBV25-1 and TRBJ1-6, reads EADIYQTPRYLVIGTGKKITLECSQTMGHDKMYWYQQDPGMELHLIHYSYGVNSTEKGDLSSESTVSRIRTEHFPLTLESARPSHTSQYLCASSEFVSNSPLHFGNGTRLTVT.

The chain uses TRBV6-1 and TRBJ2-7; no reliable D call. Germline CDR1 and CDR2: MNHNS and SASEGT. The CDR3 is 13 residues long. Trimming took 5 bases from V and 5 from J, leaving 13 bases between them. CDR3 in DNA: TGTGCCAGCAGTTTAGTGGCTGGCGACGAGCAGTACTTC. It encodes CASSLVAGDEQYF.

The V and J genes are TRBV5-6 and TRBJ2-2; unclear D gene. Germline V gives CDR1 SGHDT, CDR2 YYEEEE. The V gene lost 0 bases and the J gene lost 6 bases, with 12 bases spanning the gap. CDR3 length: 15 residues. The CDR3 protein is CASSLVILGSGELFF. The DNA of the CDR3 is TGTGCCAGCAGCTTGGTCATCTTGGGGTCCGGGGAGCTGTTTTTT.

This clone has ten or more counts. The genes are TRBV24-1 and TRBJ2-3; unclear D gene. Trimming removed 4 bases at V and 5 bases at J, with 6 bases between. Per the germline V gene, CDR1 is KGHDR and CDR2 is SFDVKD. This CDR3 has 12 residues. The CDR3 DNA reads TGTGCCACCAGTGAAGTAGGAGATACGCAGTATTTT. This sequence encodes CATSEVGDTQYF.

This clone was recorded a few times. This sequence joins TRBV6-1 and TRBJ2-2; either TRBD1 or TRBD2 may fit D (5 bases each). V lost 7 bases to trimming and J lost 2 bases, with 11 bases between them. Germline CDR1 and CDR2: MNHNS and SASEGT. The CDR3 has 14 amino acids. The CDR3 reads CASNRDPNTGELFF. The CDR3 DNA follows: TGTGCCAGCAACCGGGACCCAAACACCGGGGAGCTGTTTTTT.

The sample holds many counts of this clone. The CDR3, as DNA: TGTGCCAGCAGCTACAGGGGGCGGGAGACCCAGTACTTC. The encoded protein is CASSYRGRETQYF. This chain uses TRBV11-1 with TRBJ2-5; 9 bases are shared with TRBD1. With 4 bases clipped from V and 5 bases from J, the junction kept 2 bases outside the gene matches. The CDR3 extends over 13 amino acids. Germline V lookup: CDR1 SGHAT, CDR2 FQDESV (reference sequence). Full variable domain (rest looked up from reference TRBV11-1 and TRBJ2-5): EAEVAQSPRYKITEKSQAVAFWCDPISGHATLYWYRQILGQGPELLVQFQDESVVDDSQLPKDRFSAERLKGVDSTLKIQPAELGDSAMYLCASSYRGRETQYFGPGTRLLVL.

This clone was found many times. The V and J genes are TRBV3-1 and TRBJ1-2; D ambiguous. This CDR3 spans 14 amino acids. The V end was cut by 1 base, the J end by 5 bases, with 11 bases between. Germline V gene data show CDR1 as LGHDT and CDR2 as YNNKEL (reference sequence). CDR3 in DNA: TGTGCCAGCAGCCAAGCCCGGAACTCATATGGCTACACCTTC. It yields the protein CASSQARNSYGYTF.

By share, this clone ranks as medium-sized. The chain links TRBV10-1 to TRBJ1-5; D gene unclear. CDR1 is WNHNN and CDR2 is SYGVQD in the germline V gene (reference sequence). The V gene lost 0 bases and the J gene lost 7 bases, with 4 bases spanning the gap. The CDR3 extends over 12 amino acids. CDR3 nucleotides: TGCGCCAGCAGTGAGTCGAAGCAGCCCCAGCATTTT. Amino acid sequence: CASSESKQPQHF.

This clone was found a few times. This chain uses TRBV12-5 with TRBJ1-5, with D unresolved. CDR1 and CDR2 from the germline V gene are LGHNT and FRNRAP. The CDR3 has 15 amino acids. V lost 6 bases and J lost 3, with 15 bases in between. CDR3: CASGYLGFSNQPQHF. In DNA form, the CDR3 reads TGTGCTAGTGGGTATTTGGGGTTTTCCAATCAGCCCCAGCATTTT.

This clone was observed at least ten times. The genes are TRBV7-2 and TRBJ1-5, with TRBD1 matching over 9 bases. CDR1 is SGHTA and CDR2 is FQGNSA in the germline V gene. V dropped 4 bases and J dropped 4; count of bases not matched to a gene: 5. The CDR3 runs to 15 residues. CDR3 coding DNA: TGTGCCAGCAGCTCAGGGACAGGGTGGAATCAGCCCCAGCATTTT. Its translation is CASSSGTGWNQPQHF.

Points on this clone: Relative to the germline gene, one junction end is altered; a read error may explain this. V gene TRBV27 combines with J gene TRBJ2-7; 8 bases line up with TRBD1. Germline V gives CDR1 MNHEY, CDR2 SMNVEV (reference sequence). This CDR3 region has 14 residues. The CDR3 protein is CASSLWTGFYELYF. Here the CDR3 DNA reads TGTGCCAGCAGTTTATGGACAGGGTTCTACGAGCTGTACTTC.

Ten or more counts support this clone. The V gene is TRBV9, the J gene TRBJ2-2; perhaps TRBD2 as D (6 bases). Trimming pared 3 bases from V and 0 bases from J, leaving 15 bases between. In germline, CDR1 is SGDLS, CDR2 YYNGEE. CDR3 length: 17 residues. This CDR3 is CASSAGQLAPNTGELFF. In DNA, the CDR3 is TGTGCCAGCAGCGCCGGCCAACTAGCCCCGAACACCGGGGAGCTGTTTTTT.

This clone was detected ten times or more. The chain joins TRBV7-9 to TRBJ2-5; D unclear. The germline V gene encodes CDR1 SEHNR and CDR2 FQNEAQ (reference sequence). The CDR3 covers 14 residues. V lost 3 bases, J lost 4 bases, and 12 bases lay in between. The chain's CDR3 is CASSFHGLGETQYF. In DNA, the CDR3 is TGTGCCAGCAGCTTTCATGGGTTGGGAGAGACCCAGTACTTC.

This clone has a handful of counts. The gene calls are TRBV12-3 or TRBV12-4 and TRBJ2-3; D is possibly TRBD2 (6 bases). The CDR3 loop spans 13 amino acids. V lost 6 bases and J 2 bases, leaving 9 bases between the germline ends. CDR3 amino acids: CASRPSVTDTQYF. CDR3 nucleotides: TGTGCCAGCAGACCTAGCGTCACAGATACGCAGTATTTT.

This clone was counted only a few times. This chain links TRBV6-1 with TRBJ2-7, with D possibly being TRBD1 (5 bases). Per the germline V gene, CDR1 is MNHNS and CDR2 is SASEGT. This CDR3 is 10 amino acids long. The V end was cut by 6 bases, the J end by 7 bases, with 7 bases between. The DNA for the CDR3 is TGTGCCAGCAGGGGGCTGGAGCAGTACTTC. It specifies CASRGLEQYF.

V and J are TRBV5-1 and TRBJ2-7, with 9 bases that match TRBD2. The V segment lost 1 base and the J segment 3 bases; nucleotides outside the gene matches: 14. Per the germline V gene, CDR1 is SGHRS and CDR2 is YFSETQ. The CDR3 sequence is 18 residues long. The chain's CDR3 is CASSLTSARSGGNYEQYF. CDR3 sequence (DNA): TGCGCCAGCAGCTTGACCTCGGCTAGGAGCGGGGGGAACTACGAGCAGTACTTC.

This clone is medium-sized within its sample. DNA for the CDR3: TGTGCCAGCAGCCGATTCCCTTACAATGAGCAGTTCTTC. Translated, it gives CASSRFPYNEQFF. The chain couples TRBV2 to TRBJ2-1; D not resolved. The CDR3 is 13 amino acids. With 6 bases removed from V and 4 bases from J, the gap between germline ends came to 10 bases. The germline CDR1 and CDR2 sequences are SNHLY and FYNNEI.

V usage is TRBV20-1 and J usage is TRBJ2-7; D ambiguous. The CDR3 sequence is 13 residues long. Trimming cost V 5 bases and J 0 bases, with 11 bases left between them. CDR1 is DFQATT, CDR2 SNEGSKA, per germline (reference sequence). The CDR3 reads CSAHGPGSYEQYF. CDR3 nucleotides: TGCAGTGCTCACGGACCGGGCTCCTACGAGCAGTACTTC.

Judged by abundance, this clone is medium-sized. The chain recombines TRBV28 with TRBJ2-1; 9 positions match TRBD2. The CDR3 has 17 residues. Germline V lookup: CDR1 MDHEN, CDR2 SYDVKM. Trimming cost V 5 bases and J 5 bases; bases outside gene matches: 13. The CDR3 coding sequence is TGTGCCAGCAGTCAAATTCGACTAGCGGAATTTAACAATGAGCAGTTCTTC. As protein: CASSQIRLAEFNNEQFF.

This clone is labeled as medium-sized (0.01 to 0.1%). The chain uses TRBV19 and TRBJ2-1, with D perhaps being TRBD1 or TRBD2 (5 bases each). V was shortened by 5 bases and J by 14 bases, with 22 bases between the two germline ends. The CDR3 runs 14 residues. Germline-derived CDR1 and CDR2 are LNHDA and SQIVND (reference sequence). Here the CDR3 reads CASSLGTQGANKFF. The CDR3 DNA is TGTGCCAGTAGTTTAGGGACGCAGGGTGCTAATAAGTTCTTC.

This clone occurred a few times. The CDR3 here is CASSVPDRGLDTQYF. CDR3 bases: TGTGCCAGCAGCGTCCCGGACAGGGGGCTAGATACGCAGTATTTT. V gene TRBV2 combines with J gene TRBJ2-3, with 11 bases fitting TRBD1. The V gene end was trimmed by 6 bases and the J gene end by 5 bases; junction bases not matched to a gene: 7. The germline CDR1 and CDR2 sequences are SNHLY and FYNNEI. This CDR3 has 15 amino acids.

Only a few counts were recorded for this clone. The chain couples TRBV3-1 to TRBJ1-5; a possible D gene is TRBD1 (5 bases). Germline loops: CDR1 LGHDT, CDR2 YNNKEL (reference sequence). There are 15 residues in the CDR3. Trimming cost V 4 bases and J 5 bases, with 15 bases left between them. In nucleotides, the CDR3 is TGTGCCAGCAGCCCCGGAAGGGGCCCTCATCAGCCCCAGCATTTT. Amino acid sequence: CASSPGRGPHQPQHF.

The chain links TRBV28 to TRBJ1-1; D is unclear. CDR1 and CDR2 (germline): MDHEN, SYDVKM. V dropped 5 bases and J dropped 1 base, with 11 bases sitting between them. The CDR3 totals 14 residues. CDR3 loop: CASSHKPGNTEAFF. The CDR3, as DNA: TGTGCCAGCAGTCATAAACCGGGGAACACTGAAGCTTTCTTT.

This clone came up many times. This sequence joins TRBV20-1 and TRBJ2-1; 7 bases align to TRBD2. J gave up 3 bases and V 2 bases, and 19 bases lay outside the gene matches. CDR3 size: 19 residues. Per germline, CDR1 DFQATT and CDR2 SNEGSKA (reference sequence). The CDR3 DNA is TGCAGTGCTAGAAAGGACGGGGGGTTAGCCATACCTTACTACAATGAGCAGTTCTTC. It codes for CSARKDGGLAIPYYNEQFF.

This clone is labeled medium-sized. This chain links TRBV20-1 with TRBJ2-7; D is unclear. The CDR3 runs to 13 residues. Trimming pared 6 bases from V and 4 bases from J, leaving 16 bases between. Germline values: CDR1 DFQATT, CDR2 SNEGSKA (reference sequence). The CDR3 protein is CSAWTHTGYEQYF. In nucleotides, the CDR3 is TGCAGTGCATGGACCCACACCGGTTACGAGCAGTACTTC.

The rearrangement links TRBV20-1 to TRBJ2-3; a possible D gene is TRBD2 (6 bases). The germline V gene has CDR1 DFQATT and CDR2 SNEGSKA (reference sequence). CDR3 size: 18 residues. Trimming took 4 bases from V and 2 from J, leaving 25 bases between them. The CDR3 region is CSAILVGDSGRPTDTQYF. In nucleotides, the CDR3 is TGCAGTGCTATACTGGTCGGGGACTCGGGGCGGCCCACAGATACGCAGTATTTT.